This T cell receptor (beta chain) was retrieved from a study of cytomegalovirus exposure and HLA in healthy donors. The study's findings and limits: As confirmed in vitro, a few CMV-associated chains were specific for CMV antigens. Presence/absence analyses took donor sequencing depth as roughly uniform. In a later analysis, several top co-occurrence clusters appeared linked to parvovirus B19, influenza, CMV and Epstein-Barr virus. Data from an earlier analysis indicated that most TCR beta V segments were productive either about 90% or about 30% of the time.

For this clone: Its antigen is unknown.

Vbeta (60) and Jbeta (13) primers were used in the PCR. Using immunoSEQ multiplex PCR, the repertoire was profiled, and TCRdb retains in-frame clones only, with some absent. The sample has about 140,000 clones, around 80% seen once. There are 13 residues in the CDR3. Trimming pared 4 bases from V and 5 bases from J, leaving 11 bases between. Germline CDR1 and CDR2: MGHRA and YSYEKL. V gene TRBV4-1 combines with J gene TRBJ2-5, with a tentative D call TRBD1 (5 bases). The sample consisted of PBMCs. The receptor's source is a boy aged 2 to 9 in good health and CMV-seronegative. The CDR3 DNA reads TGCGCCAGCAGCCCAGGGTTTCAGGAGACCCAGTACTTC. Its translation: CASSPGFQETQYF.